These 5 T cell receptor beta chains were all obtained from the same sample, sequenced in a study of blood T cell repertoires in COVID-19. The method was immunoSEQ multiplex PCR; TCRdb's version includes in-frame clones alone and lacks a portion of them. The sample consists of some 64,000 clones, around 90% of them appearing once. Sequencing was done on a sample of peripheral blood. The receptors were gathered from a man over 45 with active COVID-19.

The chain uses TRBV3-1 (or the pseudogene TRBV3-2) and TRBJ2-3; 14 positions agree with TRBD2. Per germline, CDR1 LGHDT and CDR2 YNNKEL (reference sequence). The J segment lost 10 bases and the V segment lost 4 bases, leaving 4 bases of the junction unmatched. CDR3 size: 14 residues. The CDR3 sequence is CASSPGTSGGPQYF. The CDR3 DNA reads TGTGCCAGCAGCCCTGGGACTAGCGGGGGCCCGCAGTATTTT.

This chain joins TRBV27 and TRBJ2-2; D might be TRBD2 (5 bases). Germline V gene lookup returns CDR1 MNHEY and CDR2 SMNVEV (reference sequence). Deletions cut 6 bases from V and 4 bases from J, with 9 bases between. The CDR3 runs 13 residues. This CDR3 reads CASREVPTGELFF. In DNA form, the CDR3 reads TGTGCCAGCAGGGAGGTCCCCACCGGGGAGCTGTTTTTT.

V is TRBV6-5 and J is TRBJ1-5; 7 bases match TRBD1. This CDR3 comprises 15 residues. V lost 6 bases to trimming and J lost 1 base; unmatched junction nucleotides: 6. Per the germline V gene, CDR1 is MNHEY and CDR2 is SVGAGI. In DNA, the CDR3 is TGTGCCAGCAGCAAACAGGGGTTAAGCAATCAGCCCCAGCATTTT. Residues: CASSKQGLSNQPQHF.

This rearrangement joins TRBV23-1 to TRBJ2-7; 10 bases agree with TRBD2. TRBV23-1 belongs to the ORF category, with a function that is uncertain. This CDR3 has 17 residues. The V segment lost 3 bases and the J segment 7 bases; nucleotides outside the gene matches: 15. CDR3 region: CASSQPRGSGGDGEQYF. CDR3 bases: TGCGCCAGCAGTCAGCCGCGGGGAAGCGGGGGGGACGGAGAGCAGTACTTC.

The chain joins TRBV5-4 to TRBJ2-1, with TRBD1 as a possible D gene (6 bases). This CDR3 spans 15 amino acids. Germline assignment: CDR1 SGHNT and CDR2 YYREEE (reference sequence). Trimming took 3 bases from V and 9 from J, leaving 19 bases between them. Here the CDR3 reads CASSSRGSGASEQFF. In DNA, the CDR3 is TGTGCCAGCAGCTCCCGGGGCTCAGGGGCGAGTGAGCAGTTCTTC. Filled out from reference TRBV5-4 and TRBJ2-1, the complete variable domain reads ETGVTQSPTHLIKTRGQQVTLRCSSQSGHNTVSWYQQALGQGPQFIFQYYREEENGRGNFPPRFSGLQFPNYSSELNVNALELDDSALYLCASSSRGSGASEQFFGPGTRLTVL.